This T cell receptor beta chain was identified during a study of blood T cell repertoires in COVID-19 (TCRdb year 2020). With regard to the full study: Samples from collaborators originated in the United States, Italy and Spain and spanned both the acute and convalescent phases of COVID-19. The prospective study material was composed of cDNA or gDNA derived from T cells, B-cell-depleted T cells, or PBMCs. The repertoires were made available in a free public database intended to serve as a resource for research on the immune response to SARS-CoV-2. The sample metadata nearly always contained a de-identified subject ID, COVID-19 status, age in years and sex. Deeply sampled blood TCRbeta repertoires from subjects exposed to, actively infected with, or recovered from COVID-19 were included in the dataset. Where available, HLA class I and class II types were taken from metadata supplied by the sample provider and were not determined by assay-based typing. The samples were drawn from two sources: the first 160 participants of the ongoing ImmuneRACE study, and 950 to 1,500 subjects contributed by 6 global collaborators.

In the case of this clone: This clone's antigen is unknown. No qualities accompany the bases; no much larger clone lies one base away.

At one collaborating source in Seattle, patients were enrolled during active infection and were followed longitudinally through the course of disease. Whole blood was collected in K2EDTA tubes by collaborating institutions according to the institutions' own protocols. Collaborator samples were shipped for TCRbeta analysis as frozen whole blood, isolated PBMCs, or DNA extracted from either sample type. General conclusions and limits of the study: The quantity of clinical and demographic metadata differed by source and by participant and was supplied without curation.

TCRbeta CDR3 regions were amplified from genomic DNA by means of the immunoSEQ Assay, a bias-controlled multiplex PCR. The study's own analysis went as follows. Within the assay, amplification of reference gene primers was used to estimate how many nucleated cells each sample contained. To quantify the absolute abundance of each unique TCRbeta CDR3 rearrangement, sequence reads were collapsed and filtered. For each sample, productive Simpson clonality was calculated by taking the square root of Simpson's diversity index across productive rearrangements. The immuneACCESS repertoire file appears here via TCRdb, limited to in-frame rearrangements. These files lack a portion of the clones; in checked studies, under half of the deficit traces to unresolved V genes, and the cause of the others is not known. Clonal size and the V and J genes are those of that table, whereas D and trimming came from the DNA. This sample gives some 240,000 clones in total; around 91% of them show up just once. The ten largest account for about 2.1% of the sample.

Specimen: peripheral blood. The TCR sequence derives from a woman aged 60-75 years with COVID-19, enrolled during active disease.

The CDR3 protein: CASSRGEPSGNTIYF. In nucleotides, the sequence is TGTGCCAGCAGCCGAGGAGAGCCCTCTGGAAACACCATATATTTT. The chain links TRBV7-6 with TRBJ1-3; the D gene is not confidently resolved. CDR1 SGHVS and CDR2 FNYEAQ are derived from the germline V gene. The CDR3 spans 15 residues, from the cysteine through the phenylalanine. Only the CDR3 DNA is retained, 45 bases long and in frame from the first base. The V and J ends are trimmed by 5 bases and 0 bases, leaving 11 bases between them.